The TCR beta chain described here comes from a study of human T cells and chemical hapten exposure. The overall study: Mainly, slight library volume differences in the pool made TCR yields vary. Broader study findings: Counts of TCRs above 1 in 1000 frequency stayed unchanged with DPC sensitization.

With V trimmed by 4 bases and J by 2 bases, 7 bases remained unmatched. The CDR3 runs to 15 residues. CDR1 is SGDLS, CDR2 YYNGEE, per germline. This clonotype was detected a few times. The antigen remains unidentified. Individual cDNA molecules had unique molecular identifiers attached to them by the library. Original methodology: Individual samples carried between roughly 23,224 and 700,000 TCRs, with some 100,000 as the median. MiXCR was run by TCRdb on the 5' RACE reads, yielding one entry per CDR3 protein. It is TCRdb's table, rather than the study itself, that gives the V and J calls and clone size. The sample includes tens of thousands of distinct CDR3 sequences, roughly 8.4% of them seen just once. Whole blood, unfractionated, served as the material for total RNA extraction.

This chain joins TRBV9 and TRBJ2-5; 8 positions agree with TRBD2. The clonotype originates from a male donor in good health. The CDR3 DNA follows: TGTGCCAGCAGCCCTCGAGCGGGGGCACAAGAGACCCAGTACTTC. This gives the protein CASSPRAGAQETQYF.